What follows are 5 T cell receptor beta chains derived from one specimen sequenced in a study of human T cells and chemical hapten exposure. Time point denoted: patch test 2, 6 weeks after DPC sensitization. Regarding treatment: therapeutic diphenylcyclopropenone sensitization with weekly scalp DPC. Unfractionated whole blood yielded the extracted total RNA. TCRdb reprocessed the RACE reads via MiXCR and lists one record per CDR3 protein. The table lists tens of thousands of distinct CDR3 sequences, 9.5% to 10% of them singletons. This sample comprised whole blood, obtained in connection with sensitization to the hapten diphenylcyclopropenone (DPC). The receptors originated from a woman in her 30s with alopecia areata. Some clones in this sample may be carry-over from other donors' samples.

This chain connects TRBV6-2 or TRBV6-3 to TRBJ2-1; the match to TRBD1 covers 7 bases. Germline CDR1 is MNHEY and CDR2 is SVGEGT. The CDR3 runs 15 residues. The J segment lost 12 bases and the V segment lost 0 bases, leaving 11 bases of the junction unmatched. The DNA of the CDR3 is TGTGCCAGCAGTTACTCCGGACAGGCCCGGATGGGGCAGTTCTTC. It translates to CASSYSGQARMGQFF.

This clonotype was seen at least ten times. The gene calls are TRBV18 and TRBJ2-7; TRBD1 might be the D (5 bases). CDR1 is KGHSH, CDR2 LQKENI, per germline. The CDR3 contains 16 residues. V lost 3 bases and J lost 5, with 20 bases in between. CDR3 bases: TGTGCCAGCTCACCCCAAGGGGCTGTAGAGGCCCACGAGCAGTACTTC. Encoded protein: CASSPQGAVEAHEQYF.

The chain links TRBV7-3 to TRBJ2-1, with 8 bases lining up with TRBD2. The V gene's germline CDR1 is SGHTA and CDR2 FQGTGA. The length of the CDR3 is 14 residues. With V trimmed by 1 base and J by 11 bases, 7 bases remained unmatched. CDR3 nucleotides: TGTGCCAGCAGCTTAAGTTCCGGTAGCGGGAAGCAGTTCTTC. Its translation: CASSLSSGSGKQFF.

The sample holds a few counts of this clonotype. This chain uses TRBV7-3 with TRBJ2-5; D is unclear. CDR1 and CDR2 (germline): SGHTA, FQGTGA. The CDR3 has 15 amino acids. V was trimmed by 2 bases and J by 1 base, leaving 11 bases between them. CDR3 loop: CASSLLPRVQETQYF. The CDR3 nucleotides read TGTGCCAGCAGCTTATTACCCCGGGTCCAAGAGACCCAGTACTTC.

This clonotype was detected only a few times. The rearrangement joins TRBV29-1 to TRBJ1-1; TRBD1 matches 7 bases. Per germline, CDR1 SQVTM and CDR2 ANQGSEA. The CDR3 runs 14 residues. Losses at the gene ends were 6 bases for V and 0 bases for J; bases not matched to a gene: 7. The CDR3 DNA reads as TGCAGCGTAGGTGGAGGGGGCATGAACACTGAAGCTTTCTTT. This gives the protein CSVGGGGMNTEAFF. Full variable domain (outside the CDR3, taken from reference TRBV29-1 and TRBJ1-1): SAVISQKPSRDICQRGTSLTIQCQVDSQVTMMFWYRQQPGQSLTLIATANQGSEATYESGFVIDKFPISRPNLTFSTLTVSNMSPEDSSIYLCSVGGGGMNTEAFFGQGTRLTVV.